This is a list of T cell receptor beta chains from one sample in a study of Ad26.COV2.S vaccination and SARS-CoV-2 variants. Clones were read by immunoSEQ multiplex PCR, and TCRdb kept only the in-frame ones, dropping some. The sample shows about 680,000 clones, more than 80% of them seen only once. Sequencing was performed on peripheral blood, taken in a trial of Ad26.COV2.S vaccine versus placebo. All receptors derive from a person aged 18-65 years who received the Ad26.COV2.S COVID-19 vaccine or a placebo. Each CDR3 is given with its conserved first and last residue. The D gene is left open where the match is weak. Size is stated for part of the rows, as once, few or many counts, or as a class when the clone is expanded.

cdr3_nt cdr3_aa d_call v_call clone_size j_call
TGTGCCAGCAGTTCGGGGACTAGCGGGAGCAACGAGCAGTACTTC CASSSGTSGSNEQYF TRBD2 TRBV27 NA TRBJ2-7
TGTGCCAGCAGCTTTGCTAGCGGGGCCGCCTACGAGCAGTACTTC CASSFASGAAYEQYF TRBD2 TRBV11-3 once TRBJ2-7
TGTGCCTGGAGTGTACCGGGACAGGGTGGCTACGAGCAGTACTTC CAWSVPGQGGYEQYF TRBD1 TRBV30 once TRBJ2-7
TGTGCCAGCAGCTCGGTCAACACCGGGGAGCTGTTTTTT CASSSVNTGELFF NA TRBV11-3 NA TRBJ2-2
TGTGCCAGCAGTTACTCGCGGCAGCAAGAGACCCAGTACTTC CASSYSRQQETQYF NA TRBV6-5 NA TRBJ2-5
TGTGCCAGCAGTTTTTGGGGGGAGACCCAGTACTTC CASSFWGETQYF NA TRBV27 NA TRBJ2-5
TGTGCCAGCAGCTTAACGTTGAACACTGAAGCTTTCTTT CASSLTLNTEAFF NA TRBV7-3 NA TRBJ1-1
TGTGCCAGCAGCCCCCAGGGCACTGAAGCTTTCTTT CASSPQGTEAFF NA TRBV2 once TRBJ1-1
TGTGCCAGCAGCGTAGGCGCGGGTTCCTACGAGCAGTACTTC CASSVGAGSYEQYF NA TRBV9 NA TRBJ2-7
TGTGCCACAGCCCCGGGGTACGGGGGGCACACTGAAGCTTTCTTT CATAPGYGGHTEAFF NA TRBV24-1 NA TRBJ1-1
TGTGCCAGCAGCTCACAGGGGCCCTATGGCTACACCTTC CASSSQGPYGYTF TRBD1 TRBV6-5 NA TRBJ1-2
TGTGCCAGCAGTTACCCCCCAGGGAGGAGTTCACCCCTCCACTTT CASSYPPGRSSPLHF NA TRBV6-2/TRBV6-3 once TRBJ1-6
TGTGCCAGCCAATCATGGCATGAGACCCAGTACTTC CASQSWHETQYF NA TRBV5-6 NA TRBJ2-5
TGCAGCGTTGCCGCCGCTGACAGGGCGACTAGGGGATACCACAATGAGCAGTTCTTC CSVAAADRATRGYHNEQFF NA TRBV29-1 NA TRBJ2-1
TGTGCCAGCAGCTTATTTGAAAAACTGTTTTTT CASSLFEKLFF NA TRBV7-8 NA TRBJ1-4
TGTGCCACCAGACGGGCGGGACTACTAACAGATACGCAGTATTTT CATRRAGLLTDTQYF TRBD2 TRBV15 NA TRBJ2-3
TGTGCCAGTAGTTACGGGACAGGGGGCCGAGAGACCCAGTACTTC CASSYGTGGRETQYF TRBD1 TRBV19 NA TRBJ2-5
TGTGCCAGCAGCGTAGCCACCGCCCAGGAGGGGGTTAGCACAGATACGCAGTATTTT CASSVATAQEGVSTDTQYF NA TRBV9 NA TRBJ2-3
TGTGCCATCAGGGTAGCGGGGGGGCCCACAGATACGCAGTATTTT CAIRVAGGPTDTQYF TRBD2 TRBV10-3 few TRBJ2-3
TGTGCCAGTAGTATCGAGAGCTCCTATAATTCACCCCTCCACTTT CASSIESSYNSPLHF NA TRBV19 NA TRBJ1-6
TGTGCCAGCAGAATCCGGACAGGGACCTACGAGCAGTACTTC CASRIRTGTYEQYF TRBD1 TRBV2 NA TRBJ2-7
TGTGCCAGCAGCTTGGGAGCGCGAGGGCCAACAGATACGCAGTATTTT CASSLGARGPTDTQYF NA TRBV7-6 NA TRBJ2-3
TGTGCCAGCAGCCCAGTGAGAGCGGGGGGCCGGGCCTACGAGCAGTACTTC CASSPVRAGGRAYEQYF TRBD2 TRBV3-1/TRBV3-2 NA TRBJ2-7
TGCGCCAGCAGCCAAGAACCGGGAGTCCAAGAGACCCAGTACTTC CASSQEPGVQETQYF NA TRBV4-1 NA TRBJ2-5
TGTGCCAGCTCGCAAACAGGGGGCTTTGAAAAACTGTTTTTT CASSQTGGFEKLFF TRBD1 TRBV18 NA TRBJ1-4
TGTGCCATCTCAGGGGGAGAGACCCAGTACTTC CAISGGETQYF TRBD1 TRBV10-3 NA TRBJ2-5
TGTGCCAGCAGCTTGGGGCATCGCTACGAGCAGTACTTC CASSLGHRYEQYF NA TRBV5-8 NA TRBJ2-7
TGTGCCAGCAGCTTGGGGGCCCCCACGGCCCCTAGCTACGAGCAGTACTTC CASSLGAPTAPSYEQYF NA TRBV7-4 NA TRBJ2-7
TGTGCCAGCAGTTCTCCGGGACAGGGGGCATCGTTTTCACCCCTCCACTTT CASSSPGQGASFSPLHF TRBD1 TRBV27 NA TRBJ1-6
TGTGCCAGCAGCCAACGGACAGGGGGCATAAGCAATCAGCCCCAGCATTTT CASSQRTGGISNQPQHF TRBD1 TRBV3-1/TRBV3-2 NA TRBJ1-5
TGTGCCAGCAGCTCTTACAATCAGCCCCAGCATTTT CASSSYNQPQHF NA TRBV7-8 NA TRBJ1-5
TGCGCCAGCAGCTACCGCCGGGACAACACAGATACGCAGTATTTT CASSYRRDNTDTQYF NA TRBV4-1 NA TRBJ2-3
TGTGCCACCAGCAGAGAGGCTAGCGGGAATTACAATGAGCAGTTCTTC CATSREASGNYNEQFF TRBD2 TRBV15 NA TRBJ2-1
TGTGCCAGCAGGAGGGGTAGCCCGAACACCGGGGAGCTGTTTTTT CASRRGSPNTGELFF NA TRBV6-5 NA TRBJ2-2
TGTGCCACCACACAGGACAGGGGCGAGCAGTACTTC CATTQDRGEQYF TRBD1 TRBV10-3 NA TRBJ2-7
TGTGCCAGCAGCCCTAGGGGGTCTCTAGCCAAAAACATTCAGTACTTC CASSPRGSLAKNIQYF NA TRBV5-4 few TRBJ2-4
TGTGCCAGCAGCAGACAGAATCGGGCCAAAAACATTCAGTACTTC CASSRQNRAKNIQYF NA TRBV21-1 NA TRBJ2-4
TGTGCCAGCAGGGGAGGTTATCGCTCCTATAATTCACCCCTCCACTTT CASRGGYRSYNSPLHF NA TRBV27 NA TRBJ1-6
TGCAGTGCTAGTGAGGGACTAGCGGTGTACGAGCAGTACTTC CSASEGLAVYEQYF TRBD2 TRBV20-1 NA TRBJ2-7
TGTGCCACGGTGGAGACAGGCAACTACAATGAGCAGTTCTTC CATVETGNYNEQFF NA TRBV10-3 NA TRBJ2-1
TGTGCCAGCAGTCCCCCGGGACAACCCTACGAGCAGTACTTC CASSPPGQPYEQYF NA TRBV27 NA TRBJ2-7
TGTGCCAGCAGTTTATCGTCGGGGGCCAACGTCCTGACTTTC CASSLSSGANVLTF NA TRBV27 NA TRBJ2-6
TGTGCCAGCAGCTTAGATCGGGCTAGCCATTGGAATGAGCAGTTCTTC CASSLDRASHWNEQFF NA TRBV7-2 NA TRBJ2-1
TGTGCCAGCAGCCGCCTGACTAGCGGTCCTAGCACAGATACGCAGTATTTT CASSRLTSGPSTDTQYF TRBD2 TRBV7-9 NA TRBJ2-3
TGTGCCAGCAGCCATGACTTCGTTATCTCTGGAAACACCATATATTTT CASSHDFVISGNTIYF NA TRBV3-1/TRBV3-2 once TRBJ1-3
TGTGCCAGCAGCGCCGGGACTAGCGGGAGCGGGCAAGAGACCCAGTACTTC CASSAGTSGSGQETQYF TRBD2 TRBV9 NA TRBJ2-5
TGTGCCAGCAGCCCTGGACAGACTTTACTAAACTATGGCTACACCTTC CASSPGQTLLNYGYTF NA TRBV6-6 NA TRBJ1-2